This T cell receptor beta chain was recorded in a study of identical twins. Germline loops: CDR1 MNHEY, CDR2 SMNVEV (reference sequence). The CDR3 covers 14 residues. V was clipped by 8 bases and J by 6 bases; unmatched bases: 11. Unique molecular identifiers were present on cDNA, and template switching added a universal primer site. TCRdb passed the 5' RACE reads through MiXCR, listing each CDR3 protein once. The sample has over 600,000 distinct CDR3 sequences, 21% seen once. Points from the study as a whole: A cross-sectional statistical analysis, not follow-up of the same donors, supported the conclusions. Where beta out-of-frame sequences were concerned, excess twin sharing was weaker.

Remarks on this clonotype: Its antigen is unknown.

These data are also associated with another study on T cells expressing NK-cell markers. That report adds: Serological testing identified seven of the eight sequenced donors as HCMV-seropositive and one as seronegative.

The TCR originated in a woman aged 18-35 years in good health. Sequencing input: PBMCs. This rearrangement joins TRBV27 to TRBJ2-7; 9 bases map to TRBD1. The CDR3 sequence: CASFSGTGTGEQYF. The CDR3 coding sequence is TGTGCCAGCTTCTCCGGGACAGGGACAGGCGAGCAGTACTTC.